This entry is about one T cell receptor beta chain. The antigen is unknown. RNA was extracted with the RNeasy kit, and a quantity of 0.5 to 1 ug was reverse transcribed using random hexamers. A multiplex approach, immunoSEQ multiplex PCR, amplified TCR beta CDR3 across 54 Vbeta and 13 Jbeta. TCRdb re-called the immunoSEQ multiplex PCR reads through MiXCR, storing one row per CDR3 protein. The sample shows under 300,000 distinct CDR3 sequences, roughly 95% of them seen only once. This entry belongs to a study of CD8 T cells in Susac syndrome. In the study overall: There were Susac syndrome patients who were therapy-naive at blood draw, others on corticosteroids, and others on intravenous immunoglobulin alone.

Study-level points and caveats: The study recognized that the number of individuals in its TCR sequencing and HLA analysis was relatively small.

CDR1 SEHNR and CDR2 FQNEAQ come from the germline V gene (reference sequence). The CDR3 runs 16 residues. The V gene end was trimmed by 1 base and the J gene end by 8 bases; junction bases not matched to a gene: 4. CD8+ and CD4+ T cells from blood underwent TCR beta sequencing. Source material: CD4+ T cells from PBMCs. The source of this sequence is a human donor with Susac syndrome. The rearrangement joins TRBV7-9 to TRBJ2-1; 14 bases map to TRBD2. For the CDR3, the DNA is TGTGCCAGCAGCTTAGGACTAGCGGGAGGGGACCATGAGCAGTTCTTC. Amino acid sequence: CASSLGLAGGDHEQFF.